A selection of T cell receptor beta chains follows, all from one sample in a study of siplizumab effects on memory and regulatory T cells. Here immunoSEQ multiplex PCR was the method, and the copy in TCRdb shows in-frame clones only, minus some. This table holds 9,900 or so clones, around 42% found once. These receptors have no known antigen. Sequences were obtained from CFSE-low (dividing) CD4+ T cells sorted from an allogeneic mixed lymphocyte reaction. These receptors all stem from a human donor in good health; the cells came from an allogeneic mixed lymphocyte reaction. CDR3s include the opening cysteine and the closing phenylalanine or tryptophan. A D gene is named only where the DNA matches it firmly. Some rows mark clone size as missing; the rest say once, few, many or name a class of expanded clone.

CDR3: CASSLVVGAYEQYF; V: TRBV7-2; D: .; J: TRBJ2-7; size: .
CDR3: CAISDGSIGGTDTQYF; V: TRBV10-3; D: .; J: TRBJ2-3; size: .
CDR3: CAGTGSYEQYF; V: TRBV14; D: TRBD1; J: TRBJ2-7; size: medium-sized
CDR3: CASSVVSGTDTQYF; V: TRBV9; D: .; J: TRBJ2-3; size: .
CDR3: CAWRGGLNSPLHF; V: TRBV30; D: .; J: TRBJ1-6; size: .
CDR3: CASSWGRLNEQFF; V: TRBV7-8; D: .; J: TRBJ2-1; size: .
CDR3: CAWTVADTQYF; V: TRBV30; D: .; J: TRBJ2-3; size: .
CDR3: CASSIQTGNTIYF; V: TRBV5-4; D: .; J: TRBJ1-3; size: once
CDR3: CASSFSSPGTQYF; V: TRBV5-1; D: .; J: TRBJ2-5; size: .
CDR3: CASSLGWRESYTEAFF; V: TRBV5-6; D: .; J: TRBJ1-1; size: .
CDR3: CASSLVGSGNTIYF; V: TRBV11-2; D: .; J: TRBJ1-3; size: .
CDR3: CASSFNQGVVNTEAFF; V: TRBV5-8; D: .; J: TRBJ1-1; size: .
CDR3: CASSAHSGTGANQPQHF; V: TRBV19; D: TRBD1; J: TRBJ1-5; size: few
CDR3: CASSIGLGSGGNAIYF; V: TRBV5-6; D: .; J: TRBJ1-3; size: .
CDR3: CAWSAPGFRGGLYGYTF; V: TRBV30; D: TRBD1; J: TRBJ1-2; size: .
CDR3: CASSPNRDYNEQFF; V: TRBV6-5; D: .; J: TRBJ2-1; size: few
CDR3: CSVRTPGAGGPIGELFF; V: TRBV29-1; D: TRBD2; J: TRBJ2-2; size: few
CDR3: CASSRPGVRGYTF; V: TRBV28; D: .; J: TRBJ1-2; size: .
CDR3: CAWNPLGTGAGNTIYF; V: TRBV30; D: TRBD1; J: TRBJ1-3; size: .
CDR3: CASGGTGREQYF; V: TRBV28; D: TRBD1; J: TRBJ2-7; size: few
CDR3: CASSRQLLAGDRETQYF; V: TRBV4-2; D: TRBD2; J: TRBJ2-5; size: .
CDR3: CASSPGEGSTDTQYF; V: TRBV18; D: TRBD2; J: TRBJ2-3; size: few
CDR3: CASSLDLQYNSPLHF; V: TRBV5-1; D: .; J: TRBJ1-6; size: .
CDR3: CASTEGRETQYF; V: TRBV6-5; D: .; J: TRBJ2-5; size: .
CDR3: CSSDSSTDTQYF; V: TRBV29-1; D: .; J: TRBJ2-3; size: .
CDR3: CASRTGISYEQYF; V: TRBV5-1; D: TRBD1; J: TRBJ2-7; size: few
CDR3: CASSLNRQDGQETQYF; V: TRBV7-3; D: .; J: TRBJ2-5; size: .
CDR3: CASRNSDRAYNEQFF; V: TRBV6-5; D: .; J: TRBJ2-1; size: .
CDR3: CASIPLTGAGTDTQYF; V: TRBV28; D: .; J: TRBJ2-3; size: few
CDR3: CASSAEPRGQNEKLFF; V: TRBV5-1; D: TRBD1; J: TRBJ1-4; size: .
CDR3: CAIGTEAGNTIYF; V: TRBV10-3; D: .; J: TRBJ1-3; size: few
CDR3: CAATGAGETQYF; V: TRBV2; D: .; J: TRBJ2-5; size: .
CDR3: CASSYGGRYEQYF; V: TRBV28; D: TRBD2; J: TRBJ2-7; size: medium-sized
CDR3: CASSLSSGPYNEQFF; V: TRBV19; D: .; J: TRBJ2-1; size: .
CDR3: CAWSVRTDQPQHF; V: TRBV30; D: .; J: TRBJ1-5; size: few
CDR3: CAWSVLRMNTEAFF; V: TRBV30; D: .; J: TRBJ1-1; size: few
CDR3: CASRPSSSGNTIYF; V: TRBV7-9; D: .; J: TRBJ1-3; size: .
CDR3: CASSSIGQGETQYF; V: TRBV5-1; D: TRBD1; J: TRBJ2-5; size: .
CDR3: CASSFQARRYNEQFF; V: TRBV5-1; D: .; J: TRBJ2-1; size: few
CDR3: CASSPGRQQPQHF; V: TRBV4-1; D: .; J: TRBJ1-5; size: few
CDR3: CASSLDRGEAFF; V: TRBV11-3; D: .; J: TRBJ1-1; size: .
CDR3: CASRGWTGGIGELFF; V: TRBV27; D: TRBD1; J: TRBJ2-2; size: .
CDR3: CASSKRGASLYGYTF; V: TRBV6-5; D: .; J: TRBJ1-2; size: few
CDR3: CATARGTTNEKLFF; V: TRBV2; D: .; J: TRBJ1-4; size: few
CDR3: CASLVRNTEAFF; V: TRBV18; D: .; J: TRBJ1-1; size: medium-sized
CDR3: CAKGLAYEQYF; V: TRBV6-4; D: TRBD2; J: TRBJ2-7; size: few
CDR3: CASIRADLYEQYF; V: TRBV19; D: .; J: TRBJ2-7; size: few
CDR3: CASRRSGTEAFF; V: TRBV2; D: .; J: TRBJ1-1; size: medium-sized
CDR3: CASSIAPGEAANTGELFF; V: TRBV19; D: .; J: TRBJ2-2; size: .
CDR3: CASSRTGHEQFF; V: TRBV6-1; D: .; J: TRBJ2-1; size: .
CDR3: CASSPRLGPYEQYF; V: TRBV6-1; D: .; J: TRBJ2-7; size: .
CDR3: CASSLTGTGYQPQHF; V: TRBV7-3; D: .; J: TRBJ1-5; size: few
CDR3: CASSLLSGVGNTEAFF; V: TRBV28; D: .; J: TRBJ1-1; size: .
CDR3: CASSSGRAENTEAFF; V: TRBV19; D: .; J: TRBJ1-1; size: .
CDR3: CASSLVGGMNTEAFF; V: TRBV28; D: .; J: TRBJ1-1; size: .
CDR3: CASSQYFRSIGLQPQHF; V: TRBV4-1; D: .; J: TRBJ1-5; size: .
CDR3: CASSLAGRYTEAFF; V: TRBV5-4; D: .; J: TRBJ1-1; size: .
CDR3: CASRTKYSSNEQFF; V: TRBV7-8; D: .; J: TRBJ2-1; size: few
CDR3: CASSYGGQGITDTQYF; V: TRBV6-5; D: .; J: TRBJ2-3; size: few